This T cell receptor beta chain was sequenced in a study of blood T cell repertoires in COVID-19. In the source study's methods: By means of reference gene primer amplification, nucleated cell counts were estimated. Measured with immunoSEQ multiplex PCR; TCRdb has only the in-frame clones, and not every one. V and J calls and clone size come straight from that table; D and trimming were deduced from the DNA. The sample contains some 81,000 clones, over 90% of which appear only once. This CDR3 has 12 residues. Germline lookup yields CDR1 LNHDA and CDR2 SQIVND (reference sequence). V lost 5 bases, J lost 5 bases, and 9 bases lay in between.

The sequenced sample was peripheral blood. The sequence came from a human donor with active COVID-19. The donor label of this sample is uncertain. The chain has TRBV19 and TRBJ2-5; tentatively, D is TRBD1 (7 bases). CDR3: CASSPGGETQYF. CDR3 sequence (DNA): TGTGCCAGTAGTCCAGGGGGGGAGACCCAGTACTTC.